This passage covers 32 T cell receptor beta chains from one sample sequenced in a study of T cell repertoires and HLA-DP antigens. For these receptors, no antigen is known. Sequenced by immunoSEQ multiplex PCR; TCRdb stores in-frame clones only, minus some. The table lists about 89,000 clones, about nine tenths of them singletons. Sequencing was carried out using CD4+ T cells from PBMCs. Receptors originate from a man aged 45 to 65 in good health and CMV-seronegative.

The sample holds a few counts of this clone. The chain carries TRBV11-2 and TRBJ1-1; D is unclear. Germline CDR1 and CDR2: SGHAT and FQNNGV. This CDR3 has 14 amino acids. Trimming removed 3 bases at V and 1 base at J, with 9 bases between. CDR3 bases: TGTGCCAGCAGCTTCCCTAGACAGAACACTGAAGCTTTCTTT. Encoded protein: CASSFPRQNTEAFF.

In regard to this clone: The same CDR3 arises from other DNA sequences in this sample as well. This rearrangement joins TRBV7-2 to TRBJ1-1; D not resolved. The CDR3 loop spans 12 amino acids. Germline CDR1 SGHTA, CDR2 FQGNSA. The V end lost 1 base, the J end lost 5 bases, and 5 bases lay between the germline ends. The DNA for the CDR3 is TGTGCCAGCAGCTTAGGGCGAACTGAAGCTTTCTTT. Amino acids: CASSLGRTEAFF.

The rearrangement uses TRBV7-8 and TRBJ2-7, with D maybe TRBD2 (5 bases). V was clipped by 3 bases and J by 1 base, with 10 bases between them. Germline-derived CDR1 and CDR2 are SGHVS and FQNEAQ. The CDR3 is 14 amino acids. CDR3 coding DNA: TGTGCCAGCAGCTTGACTACCCAGTCCTACGAGCAGTACTTC. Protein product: CASSLTTQSYEQYF.

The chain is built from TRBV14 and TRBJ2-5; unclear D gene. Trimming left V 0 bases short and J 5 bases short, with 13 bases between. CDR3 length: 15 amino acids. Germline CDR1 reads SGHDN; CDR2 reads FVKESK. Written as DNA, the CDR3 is TGTGCCAGCAGCCAAGATCTGTGGGTCTACGAGACCCAGTACTTC. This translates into CASSQDLWVYETQYF.

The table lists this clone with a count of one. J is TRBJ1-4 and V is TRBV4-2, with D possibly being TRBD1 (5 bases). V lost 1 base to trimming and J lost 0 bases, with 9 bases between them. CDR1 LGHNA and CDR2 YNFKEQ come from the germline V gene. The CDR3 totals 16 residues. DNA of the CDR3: TGTGCCAGCAGCCAAGGAGACAGAACAACTAATGAAAAACTGTTTTTT. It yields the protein CASSQGDRTTNEKLFF.

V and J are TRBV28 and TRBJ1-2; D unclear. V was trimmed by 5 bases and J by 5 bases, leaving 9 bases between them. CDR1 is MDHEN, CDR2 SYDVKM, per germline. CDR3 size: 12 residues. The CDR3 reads CASSTPGYGYTF. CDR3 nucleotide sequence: TGTGCCAGCAGTACTCCGGGGTATGGCTACACCTTC.

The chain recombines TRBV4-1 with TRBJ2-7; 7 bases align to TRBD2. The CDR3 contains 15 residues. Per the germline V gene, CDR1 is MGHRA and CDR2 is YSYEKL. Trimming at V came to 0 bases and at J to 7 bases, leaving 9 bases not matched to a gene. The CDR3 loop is CASSQDYQGLWEQYF. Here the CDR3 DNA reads TGCGCCAGCAGCCAAGACTACCAGGGACTATGGGAGCAGTACTTC.

DNA of the CDR3: TGCGCCAGCAGCTTGGAAGGGACAGTGCGGACCCCTTATGGCTACACCTTC. Protein product: CASSLEGTVRTPYGYTF. The chain employs TRBV5-1 and TRBJ1-2; 7 bases match TRBD1. Per germline, CDR1 SGHRS and CDR2 YFSETQ. The CDR3 loop spans 17 amino acids. V lost 0 bases, J lost 5 bases, and 13 bases stayed unmatched.

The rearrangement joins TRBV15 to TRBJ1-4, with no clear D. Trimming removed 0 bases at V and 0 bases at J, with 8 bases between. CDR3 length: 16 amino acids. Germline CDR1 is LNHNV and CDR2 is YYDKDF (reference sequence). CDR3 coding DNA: TGTGCCACCAGCAGAGATTTCGGGTCAACTAATGAAAAACTGTTTTTT. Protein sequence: CATSRDFGSTNEKLFF.

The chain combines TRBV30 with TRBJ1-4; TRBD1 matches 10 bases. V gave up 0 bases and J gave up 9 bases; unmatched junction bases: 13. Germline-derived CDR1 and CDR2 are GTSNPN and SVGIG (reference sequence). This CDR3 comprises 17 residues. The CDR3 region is CAWSVKRAGQGSQKLFF. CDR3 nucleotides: TGTGCCTGGAGTGTAAAGCGAGCGGGACAGGGGTCCCAAAAACTGTTTTTT.

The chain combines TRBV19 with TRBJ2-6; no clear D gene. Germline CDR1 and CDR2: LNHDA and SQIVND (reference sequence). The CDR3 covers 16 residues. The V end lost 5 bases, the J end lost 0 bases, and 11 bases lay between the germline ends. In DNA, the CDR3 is TGTGCCAGTAGTGTCCGAGGTCCCTCTGGGGCCAACGTCCTGACTTTC. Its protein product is CASSVRGPSGANVLTF. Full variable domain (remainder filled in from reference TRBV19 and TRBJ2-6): DGGITQSPKYLFRKEGQNVTLSCEQNLNHDAMYWYRQDPGQGLRLIYYSQIVNDFQKGDIAEGYSVSREKKESFPLTVTSAQKNPTAFYLCASSVRGPSGANVLTFGAGSRLTVL.

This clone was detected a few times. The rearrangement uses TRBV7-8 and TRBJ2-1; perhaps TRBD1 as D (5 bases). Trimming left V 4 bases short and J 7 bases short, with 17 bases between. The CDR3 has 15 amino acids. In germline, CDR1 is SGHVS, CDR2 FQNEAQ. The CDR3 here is CASSSASKGVNEQFF. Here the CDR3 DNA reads TGTGCCAGCAGCTCCGCCTCAAAAGGGGTAAATGAGCAGTTCTTC.

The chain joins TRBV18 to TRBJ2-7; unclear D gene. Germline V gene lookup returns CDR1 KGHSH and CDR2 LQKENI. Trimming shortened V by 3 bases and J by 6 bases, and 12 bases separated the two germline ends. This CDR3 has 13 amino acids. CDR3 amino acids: CASSPAPGSEQYF. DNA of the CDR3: TGTGCCAGCTCACCCGCCCCGGGCTCCGAGCAGTACTTC.

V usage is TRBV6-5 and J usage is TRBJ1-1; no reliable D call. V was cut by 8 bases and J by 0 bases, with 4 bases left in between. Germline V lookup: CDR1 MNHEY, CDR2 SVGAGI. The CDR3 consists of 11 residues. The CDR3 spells CASQLNTEAFF. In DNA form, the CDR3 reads TGTGCCAGCCAGCTGAACACTGAAGCTTTCTTT.

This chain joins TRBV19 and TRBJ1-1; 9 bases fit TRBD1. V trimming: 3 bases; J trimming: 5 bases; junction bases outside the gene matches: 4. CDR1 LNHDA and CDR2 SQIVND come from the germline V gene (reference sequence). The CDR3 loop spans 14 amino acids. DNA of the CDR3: TGTGCCAGTAGTATGGGGACAGGGAGGACTGAAGCTTTCTTT. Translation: CASSMGTGRTEAFF.

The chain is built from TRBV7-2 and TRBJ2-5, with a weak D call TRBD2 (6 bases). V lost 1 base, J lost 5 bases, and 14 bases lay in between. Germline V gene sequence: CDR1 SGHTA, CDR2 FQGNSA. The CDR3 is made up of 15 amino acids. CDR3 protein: CASSLDSGGWETQYF. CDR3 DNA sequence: TGTGCCAGCAGCTTAGATAGCGGAGGGTGGGAGACCCAGTACTTC.

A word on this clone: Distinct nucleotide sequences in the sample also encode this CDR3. The chain's CDR3 is CASSLVINTEAFF. In nucleotides, the CDR3 is TGCGCCAGCAGCTTGGTAATCAACACTGAAGCTTTCTTT. The chain carries TRBV5-1 and TRBJ1-1; D uncertain. Trimming left V 0 bases short and J 2 bases short, with 5 bases between. The CDR3 totals 13 residues. CDR1 is SGHRS, CDR2 YFSETQ, per germline.

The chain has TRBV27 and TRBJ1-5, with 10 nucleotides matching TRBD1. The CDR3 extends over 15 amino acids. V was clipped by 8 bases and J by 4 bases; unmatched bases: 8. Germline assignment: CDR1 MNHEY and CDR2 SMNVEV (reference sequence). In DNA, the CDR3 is TGTGCCAGCCGGACGACAGGGGGCCCAAATCAGCCCCAGCATTTT. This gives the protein CASRTTGGPNQPQHF.

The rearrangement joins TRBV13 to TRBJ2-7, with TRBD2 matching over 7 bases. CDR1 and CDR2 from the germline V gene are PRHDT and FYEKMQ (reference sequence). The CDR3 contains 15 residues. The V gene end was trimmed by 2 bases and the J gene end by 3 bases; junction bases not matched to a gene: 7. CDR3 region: CASSLRGSMVYEQYF. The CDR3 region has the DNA TGTGCCAGCAGCTTACGCGGGAGTATGGTCTACGAGCAGTACTTC.

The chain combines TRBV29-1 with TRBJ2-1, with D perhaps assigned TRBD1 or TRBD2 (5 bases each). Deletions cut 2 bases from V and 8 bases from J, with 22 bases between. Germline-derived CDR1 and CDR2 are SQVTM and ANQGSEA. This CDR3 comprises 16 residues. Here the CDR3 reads CSVEYNERLMGDEQFF. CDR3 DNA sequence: TGCAGCGTTGAATATAACGAGCGCCTCATGGGGGATGAGCAGTTCTTC.

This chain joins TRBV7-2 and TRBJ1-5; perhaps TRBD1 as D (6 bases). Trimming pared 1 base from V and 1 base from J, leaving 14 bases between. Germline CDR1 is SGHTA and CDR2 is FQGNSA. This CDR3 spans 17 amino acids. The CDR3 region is CASSLVGGGISNQPQHF. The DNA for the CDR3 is TGTGCCAGCAGCTTAGTCGGTGGGGGCATCAGCAATCAGCCCCAGCATTTT. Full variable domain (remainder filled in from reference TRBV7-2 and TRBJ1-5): GAGVSQSPSNKVTEKGKDVELRCDPISGHTALYWYRQSLGQGLEFLIYFQGNSAPDKSGLPSDRFSAERTGGSVSTLTIQRTQQEDSAVYLCASSLVGGGISNQPQHFGDGTRLSIL.

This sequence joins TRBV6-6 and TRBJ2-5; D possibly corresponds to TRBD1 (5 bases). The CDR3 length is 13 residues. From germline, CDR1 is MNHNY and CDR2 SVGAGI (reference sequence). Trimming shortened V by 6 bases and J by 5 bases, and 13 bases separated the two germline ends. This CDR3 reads CASREDSGETQYF. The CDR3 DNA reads TGTGCCAGCAGGGAAGACAGTGGGGAGACCCAGTACTTC.

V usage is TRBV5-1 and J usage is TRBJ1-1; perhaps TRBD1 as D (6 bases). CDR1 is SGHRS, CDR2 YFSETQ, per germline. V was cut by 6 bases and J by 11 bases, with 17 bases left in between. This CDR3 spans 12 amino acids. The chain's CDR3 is CASTGTLGGAFF. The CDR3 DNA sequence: TGCGCCAGCACTGGGACACTGGGTGGGGCTTTCTTT.

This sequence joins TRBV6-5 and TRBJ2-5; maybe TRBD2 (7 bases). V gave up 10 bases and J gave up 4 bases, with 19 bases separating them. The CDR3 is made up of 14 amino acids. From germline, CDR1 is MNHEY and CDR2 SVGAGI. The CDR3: CATHGYGGRETQYF. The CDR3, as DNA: TGTGCCACCCACGGCTACGGGGGGCGAGAGACCCAGTACTTC.

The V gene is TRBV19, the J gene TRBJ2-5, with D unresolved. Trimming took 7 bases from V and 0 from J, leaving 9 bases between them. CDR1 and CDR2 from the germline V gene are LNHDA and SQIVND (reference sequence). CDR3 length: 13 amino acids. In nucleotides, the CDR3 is TGTGCCAGTACTACTGGGAACCAAGAGACCCAGTACTTC. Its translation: CASTTGNQETQYF.

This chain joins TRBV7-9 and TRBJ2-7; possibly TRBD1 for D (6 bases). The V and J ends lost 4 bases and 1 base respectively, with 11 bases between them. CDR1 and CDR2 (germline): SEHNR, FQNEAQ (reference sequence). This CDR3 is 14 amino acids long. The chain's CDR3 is CASSSLQGSYEQYF. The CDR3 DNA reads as TGTGCCAGCAGCTCTCTACAGGGTTCCTACGAGCAGTACTTC.

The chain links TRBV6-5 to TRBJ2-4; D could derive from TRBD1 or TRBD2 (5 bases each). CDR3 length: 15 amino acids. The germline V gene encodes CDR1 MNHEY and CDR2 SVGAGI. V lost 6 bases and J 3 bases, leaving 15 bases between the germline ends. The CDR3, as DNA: TGTGCCAGCAGACGGGACGGCTCCGGCAAAAACATTCAGTACTTC. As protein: CASRRDGSGKNIQYF.

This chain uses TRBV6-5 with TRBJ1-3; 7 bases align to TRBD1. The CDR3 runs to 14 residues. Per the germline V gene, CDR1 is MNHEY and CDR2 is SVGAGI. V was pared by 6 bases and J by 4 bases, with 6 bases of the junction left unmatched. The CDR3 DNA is TGTGCCAGCAGACAGGGGATCGCGGGAAACACCATATATTTT. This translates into CASRQGIAGNTIYF.

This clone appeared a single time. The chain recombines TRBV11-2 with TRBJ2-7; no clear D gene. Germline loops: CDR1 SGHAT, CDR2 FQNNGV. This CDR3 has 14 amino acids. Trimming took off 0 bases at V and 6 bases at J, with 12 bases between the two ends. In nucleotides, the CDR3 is TGTGCCAGCAGCTTAGAAGTCGGCGCGGCCGAGCAGTACTTC. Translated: CASSLEVGAAEQYF.

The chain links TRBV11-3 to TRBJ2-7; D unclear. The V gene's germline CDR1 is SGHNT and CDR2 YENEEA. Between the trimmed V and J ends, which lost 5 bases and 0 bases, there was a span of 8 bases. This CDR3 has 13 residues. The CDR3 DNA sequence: TGTGCCAGCAGCCAGGACGGCTCCTACGAGCAGTACTTC. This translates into CASSQDGSYEQYF.

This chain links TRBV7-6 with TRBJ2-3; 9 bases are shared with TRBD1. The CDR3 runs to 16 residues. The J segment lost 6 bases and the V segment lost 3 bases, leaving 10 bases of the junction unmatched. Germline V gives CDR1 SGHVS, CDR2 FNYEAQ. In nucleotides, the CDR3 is TGTGCCAGCAGCTTGTCGGGGACAGGGTCTTGGGATACGCAGTATTTT. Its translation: CASSLSGTGSWDTQYF.

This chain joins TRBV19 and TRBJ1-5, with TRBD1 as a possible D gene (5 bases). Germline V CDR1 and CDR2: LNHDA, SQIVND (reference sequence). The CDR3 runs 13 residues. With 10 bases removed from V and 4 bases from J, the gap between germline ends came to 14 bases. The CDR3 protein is CATRGKPNQPQHF. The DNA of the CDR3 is TGTGCCACCCGGGGGAAACCGAATCAGCCCCAGCATTTT.